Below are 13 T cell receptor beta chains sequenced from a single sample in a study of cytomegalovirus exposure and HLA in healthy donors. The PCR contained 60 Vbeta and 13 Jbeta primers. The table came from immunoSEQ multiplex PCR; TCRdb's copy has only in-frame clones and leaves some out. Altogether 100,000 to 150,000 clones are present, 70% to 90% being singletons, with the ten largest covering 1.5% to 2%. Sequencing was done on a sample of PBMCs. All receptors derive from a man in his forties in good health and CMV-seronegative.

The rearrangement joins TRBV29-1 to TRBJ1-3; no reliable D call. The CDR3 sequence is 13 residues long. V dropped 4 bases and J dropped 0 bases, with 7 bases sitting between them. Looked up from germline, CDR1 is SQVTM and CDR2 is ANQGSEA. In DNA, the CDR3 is TGCAGCGTTGTTAGGAGCTCTGGAAACACCATATATTTT. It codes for CSVVRSSGNTIYF. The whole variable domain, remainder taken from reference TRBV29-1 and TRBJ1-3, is SAVISQKPSRDICQRGTSLTIQCQVDSQVTMMFWYRQQPGQSLTLIATANQGSEATYESGFVIDKFPISRPNLTFSTLTVSNMSPEDSSIYLCSVVRSSGNTIYFGEGSWLTVV.

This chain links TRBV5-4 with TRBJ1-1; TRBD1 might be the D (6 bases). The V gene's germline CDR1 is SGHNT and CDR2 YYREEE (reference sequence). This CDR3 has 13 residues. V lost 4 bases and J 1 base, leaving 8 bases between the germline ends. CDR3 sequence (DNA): TGTGCCAGCAGCATGGGACAGAACACTGAAGCTTTCTTT. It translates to CASSMGQNTEAFF.

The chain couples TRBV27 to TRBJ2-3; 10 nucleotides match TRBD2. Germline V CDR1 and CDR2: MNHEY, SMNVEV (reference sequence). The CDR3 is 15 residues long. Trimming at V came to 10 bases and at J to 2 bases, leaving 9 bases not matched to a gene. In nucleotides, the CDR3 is TGTGCCACCAATGTAGCGGGGGGTCTCACAGATACGCAGTATTTT. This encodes CATNVAGGLTDTQYF.

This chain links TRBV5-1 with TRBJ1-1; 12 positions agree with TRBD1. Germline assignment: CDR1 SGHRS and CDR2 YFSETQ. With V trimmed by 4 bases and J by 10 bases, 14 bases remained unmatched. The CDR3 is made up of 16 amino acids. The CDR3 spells CASSPDPGQGAGGAFF. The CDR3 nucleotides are TGCGCCAGCAGCCCGGATCCGGGACAGGGGGCGGGAGGAGCTTTCTTT.

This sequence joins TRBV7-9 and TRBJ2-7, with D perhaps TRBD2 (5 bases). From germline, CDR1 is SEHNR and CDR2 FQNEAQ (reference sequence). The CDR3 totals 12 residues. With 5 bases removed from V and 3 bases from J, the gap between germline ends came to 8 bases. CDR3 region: CASSLTSYEQYF. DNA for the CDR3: TGTGCCAGCAGCCTTACTAGCTACGAGCAGTACTTC.

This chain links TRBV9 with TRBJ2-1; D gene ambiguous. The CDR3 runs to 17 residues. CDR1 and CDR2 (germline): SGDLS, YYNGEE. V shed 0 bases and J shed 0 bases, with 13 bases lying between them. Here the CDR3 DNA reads TGTGCCAGCAGCGTAGCTTGGTCAGGATACTCCTACAATGAGCAGTTCTTC. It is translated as CASSVAWSGYSYNEQFF.

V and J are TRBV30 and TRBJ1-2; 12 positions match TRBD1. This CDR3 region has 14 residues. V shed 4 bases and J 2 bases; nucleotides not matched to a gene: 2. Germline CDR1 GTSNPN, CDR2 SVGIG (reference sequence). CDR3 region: CAWKGQGANYGYTF. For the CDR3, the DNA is TGTGCCTGGAAGGGACAGGGGGCCAACTATGGCTACACCTTC.

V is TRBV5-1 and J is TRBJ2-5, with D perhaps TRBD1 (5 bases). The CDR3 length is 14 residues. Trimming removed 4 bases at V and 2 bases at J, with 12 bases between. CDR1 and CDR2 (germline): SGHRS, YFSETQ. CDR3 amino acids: CASSDWGNQETQYF. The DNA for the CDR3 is TGCGCCAGCAGCGATTGGGGCAATCAAGAGACCCAGTACTTC.

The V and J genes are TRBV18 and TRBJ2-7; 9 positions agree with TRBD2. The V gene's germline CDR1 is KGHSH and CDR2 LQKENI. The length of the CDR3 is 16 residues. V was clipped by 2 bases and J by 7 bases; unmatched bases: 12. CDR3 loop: CASSPRTETSGREQYF. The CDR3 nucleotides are TGTGCCAGCTCACCAAGAACAGAGACTAGCGGCAGGGAGCAGTACTTC.

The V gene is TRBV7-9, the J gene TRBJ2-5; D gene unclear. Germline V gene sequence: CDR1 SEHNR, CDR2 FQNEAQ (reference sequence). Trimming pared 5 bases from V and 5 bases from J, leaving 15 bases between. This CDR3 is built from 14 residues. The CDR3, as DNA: TGTGCCAGCAGCCCGCGGTCGGCGGCGGAGACCCAGTACTTC. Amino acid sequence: CASSPRSAAETQYF.

This CDR3 reads CASSVGGTDLYYGYTF. CDR3 bases: TGTGCCAGCAGCGTAGGTGGGACAGACCTTTATTATGGCTACACCTTC. The V gene is TRBV9, the J gene TRBJ1-2; 7 bases map to TRBD1. The CDR3 runs 16 residues. J lost 5 bases, V lost 0 bases, and 10 bases had no gene match. Germline V gives CDR1 SGDLS, CDR2 YYNGEE.

CDR3 residues: CASSEADRGMDNEQFF. The DNA of the CDR3 is TGTGCCAGCAGTGAAGCGGACAGGGGGATGGACAATGAGCAGTTCTTC. This chain uses TRBV6-1 with TRBJ2-1; 10 nucleotides line up with TRBD1. The germline V gene has CDR1 MNHNS and CDR2 SASEGT. CDR3 length: 16 amino acids. Losses at the gene ends were 0 bases for V and 5 bases for J; bases not matched to a gene: 4.

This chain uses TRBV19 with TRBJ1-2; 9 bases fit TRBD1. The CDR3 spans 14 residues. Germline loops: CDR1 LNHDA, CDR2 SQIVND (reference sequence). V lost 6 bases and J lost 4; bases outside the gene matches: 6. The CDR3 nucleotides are TGTGCCAGTAGGGGCACAGGGGGCGGCTATGGCTACACCTTC. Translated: CASRGTGGGYGYTF.